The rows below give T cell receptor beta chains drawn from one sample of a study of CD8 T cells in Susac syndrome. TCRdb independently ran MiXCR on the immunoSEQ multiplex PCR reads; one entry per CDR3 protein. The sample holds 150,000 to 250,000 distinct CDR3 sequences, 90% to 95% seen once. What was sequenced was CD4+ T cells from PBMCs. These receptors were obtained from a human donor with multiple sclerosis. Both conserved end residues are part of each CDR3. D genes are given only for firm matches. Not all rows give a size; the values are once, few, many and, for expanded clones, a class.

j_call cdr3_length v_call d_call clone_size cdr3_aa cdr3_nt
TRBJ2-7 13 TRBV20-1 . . CSASEGANYEQYF TGCAGTGCCTCGGAGGGGGCCAACTACGAGCAGTACTTC
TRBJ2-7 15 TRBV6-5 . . CASSPGSVSSYEQYF TGTGCCAGCAGTCCCGGATCAGTCAGCTCCTACGAGCAGTACTTC
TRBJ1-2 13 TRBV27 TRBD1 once CASSPTRGGDSTF TGTGCCAGCAGTCCAACCCGTGGAGGGGACAGCACCTTC
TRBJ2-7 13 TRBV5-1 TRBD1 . CASSQGQGNEQYF TGCGCCAGCAGCCAAGGACAGGGGAACGAGCAGTACTTC
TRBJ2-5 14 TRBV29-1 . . CSAFKGGEGETQYF TGCAGCGCCTTTAAAGGTGGAGAAGGAGAGACCCAGTACTTC
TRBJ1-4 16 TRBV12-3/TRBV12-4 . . CASTGGRGARNEKLFF TGTGCCAGCACCGGAGGCCGGGGGGCGCGGAATGAAAAACTGTTTTTT
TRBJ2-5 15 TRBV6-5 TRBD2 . CASTRGTSGKETQYF TGTGCCAGCACTAGAGGGACTAGCGGTAAAGAGACCCAGTACTTC
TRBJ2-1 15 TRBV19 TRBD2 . CASISSSGRAREQFF TGTGCCAGTATTTCCTCTAGCGGGAGGGCCAGGGAGCAGTTCTTC
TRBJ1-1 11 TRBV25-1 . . CASSEVGEPNF TGTGCCAGCAGTGAGGTCGGGGAACCCAATTTT
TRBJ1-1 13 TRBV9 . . CASSVLMNTEAFF TGTGCCAGCAGCGTTCTGATGAACACTGAAGCTTTCTTT
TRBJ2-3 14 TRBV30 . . CAWSEGLTTDTQYF TGTGCCTGGTCTGAAGGGCTAACCACAGATACGCAGTATTTT
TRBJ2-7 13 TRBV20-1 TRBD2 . CSVSSGGSYEQYF TGCAGTGTCAGTTCGGGGGGAAGCTACGAGCAGTACTTC
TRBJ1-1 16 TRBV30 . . CAWGPLGGSVVAEAFF TGTGCCTGGGGACCGTTGGGGGGATCGGTAGTTGCTGAAGCTTTCTTT
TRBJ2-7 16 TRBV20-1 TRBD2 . CSARDVTGTSPYEQYF TGCAGTGCTAGAGACGTAACCGGGACTAGCCCGTACGAGCAGTACTTC
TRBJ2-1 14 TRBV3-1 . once CASGQTPGPHEQFF TGTGCCAGCGGCCAAACCCCCGGGCCCCATGAGCAGTTCTTC
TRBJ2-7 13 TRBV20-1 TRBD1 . CSATLGQDYEQYF TGCAGTGCCACCCTAGGACAGGACTACGAGCAGTACTTC